This entry lists 32 T cell receptor beta chains sequenced from one sample in a study of shared clonotypes between healthy human individuals. Clones were read by immunoSEQ multiplex PCR, and TCRdb kept only the in-frame ones, dropping some. The sample lists 1.4 million or so clones, approximately 98.5% occurring once. Material for sequencing was naive CD4+ T cells sorted from blood. Subset described: CD45RA+ positively selected. These receptors were collected from a young man in good health.

This clone was recorded only once. This chain joins TRBV7-9 and TRBJ2-1; D is undetermined. The CDR3 has 12 residues. Per the germline V gene, CDR1 is SEHNR and CDR2 is FQNEAQ (reference sequence). V was pared by 2 bases and J by 9 bases, with 8 bases between. The CDR3 is CASSLKGVEQFF. The CDR3, as DNA: TGTGCCAGCAGCTTAAAGGGCGTTGAGCAGTTCTTC.

The chain is built from TRBV15 and TRBJ1-5, with TRBD1 matching over 7 bases. Germline CDR1 and CDR2: LNHNV and YYDKDF (reference sequence). The CDR3 sequence is 13 residues long. V trimming: 5 bases; J trimming: 7 bases; junction bases outside the gene matches: 5. The CDR3 DNA reads as TGTGCCACCAGCTTCTCAGGGGGACAGCCCCAGCATTTT. It yields the protein CATSFSGGQPQHF.

The chain recombines TRBV30 with TRBJ2-5; TRBD2 agrees at 8 bases. V was clipped by 0 bases and J by 0 bases; unmatched bases: 6. Germline CDR1 and CDR2: GTSNPN and SVGIG (reference sequence). This CDR3 is built from 16 residues. CDR3 bases: TGTGCCTGGAGTGTACGGGCTAGCGGGTACCAAGAGACCCAGTACTTC. It translates to CAWSVRASGYQETQYF.

This clone was counted a single time. The gene calls are TRBV18 and TRBJ2-3; 8 bases line up with TRBD2. V gave up 8 bases and J gave up 1 base; unmatched junction bases: 5. Looked up from germline, CDR1 is KGHSH and CDR2 is LQKENI. This CDR3 is built from 14 residues. The CDR3 bases are TGTGCCAGCCGTATAGCGGGACGCACAGATACGCAGTATTTT. Its protein is CASRIAGRTDTQYF.

Comments on this clone: An end of the junction differs from the germline gene, which may be a read error. The genes are TRBV7-7 and TRBJ2-5; D remains unclear. In germline, CDR1 is SSHAT, CDR2 FNYEAQ (reference sequence). This CDR3 is built from 14 residues. This chain's CDR3 is CASSSDPATETQYF. In DNA, the CDR3 is TGTGCTAGCAGTTCGGACCCCGCAACCGAGACCCAGTACTTC.

This clone was seen once. The chain carries TRBV19 and TRBJ2-5, with a weak D call TRBD1 (5 bases). CDR1 is LNHDA and CDR2 is SQIVND in the germline V gene (reference sequence). V was pared by 5 bases and J by 2 bases, with 15 bases between. This CDR3 contains 15 residues. The CDR3 is CASSEAYRRQETQYF. CDR3 sequence (DNA): TGTGCCAGTAGTGAGGCGTACAGGAGACAAGAGACCCAGTACTTC.

The chain couples TRBV27 to TRBJ1-5; weak D call: TRBD1 (6 bases). Trimming shortened V by 5 bases and J by 1 base, and 21 bases separated the two germline ends. This CDR3 has 18 amino acids. Germline CDR1 MNHEY, CDR2 SMNVEV (reference sequence). The CDR3 loop reads CASSPKQGQTVSNQPQHF. In DNA form, the CDR3 reads TGTGCCAGCAGTCCAAAACAAGGACAGACCGTCAGCAATCAGCCCCAGCATTTT.

This chain joins TRBV6-5 and TRBJ2-7; D is perhaps TRBD1 (6 bases). Trimming removed 10 bases at V and 5 bases at J, with 12 bases between. CDR1 is MNHEY, CDR2 SVGAGI, per germline. This CDR3 comprises 11 residues. In nucleotides, the CDR3 is TGTGCCACCGCCGGGACAAACGAGCAGTACTTC. As protein: CATAGTNEQYF.

As DNA, the CDR3 is TGTGCCAGCAGTGGGCACTACACCTACGAGCAGTACTTC. This encodes CASSGHYTYEQYF. The genes are TRBV28 and TRBJ2-7; D is unclear. CDR1 and CDR2 (germline): MDHEN, SYDVKM. Trimming took off 5 bases at V and 2 bases at J, with 10 bases between the two ends. This CDR3 is 13 amino acids long.

The chain joins TRBV18 to TRBJ2-1; D is unresolved. The germline V gene has CDR1 KGHSH and CDR2 LQKENI. The CDR3 consists of 14 residues. Between the trimmed V and J ends, which lost 0 bases and 6 bases, there was a span of 9 bases. The CDR3 nucleotides are TGTGCCAGCTCACCACCGGACCGGACCAATGAGCAGTTCTTC. Amino acid sequence: CASSPPDRTNEQFF.

The gene calls are TRBV10-3 and TRBJ2-6, with TRBD2 as a possible D gene (6 bases). The V and J ends lost 9 bases and 3 bases respectively, with 18 bases between them. The CDR3 covers 16 residues. Germline values: CDR1 ENHRY, CDR2 SYGVKD. The CDR3 is CAIRDSTGFGANVLTF. CDR3 in DNA: TGTGCCATACGGGACTCGACGGGCTTTGGGGCCAACGTCCTGACTTTC.

This clone has just one count. The chain employs TRBV6-1 and TRBJ2-3, with D possibly matching TRBD1 (6 bases). Germline CDR1 and CDR2: MNHNS and SASEGT. Between the trimmed V and J ends, which lost 3 bases and 1 base, there was a span of 11 bases. The CDR3 contains 15 residues. In nucleotides, the CDR3 is TGTGCCAGCAGTGACACAGGGTTAGGCACAGATACGCAGTATTTT. Its protein product is CASSDTGLGTDTQYF.

CDR3 in amino acids: CASSRPVSGRYEQYF. DNA for the CDR3: TGCGCCAGCAGCCGTCCCGTTAGCGGGCGCTACGAGCAGTACTTC. The chain is built from TRBV4-1 and TRBJ2-7; TRBD2 matches 7 bases. Per the germline V gene, CDR1 is MGHRA and CDR2 is YSYEKL. The CDR3 loop spans 15 amino acids. The trim removed 4 bases at V and 3 bases at J, leaving 9 bases unmatched.

The J gene is TRBJ2-5, the V gene TRBV10-1; D is possibly TRBD1 or TRBD2 (5 bases each). CDR3 size: 12 residues. Trimming left V 7 bases short and J 5 bases short, with 11 bases between. Per germline, CDR1 WNHNN and CDR2 SYGVQD (reference sequence). The CDR3 region is CASIRDGETQYF. The CDR3 DNA is TGCGCCAGCATAAGGGACGGGGAGACCCAGTACTTC.

In its sample, this clone was seen once. The chain uses TRBV27 and TRBJ2-3, with 9 bases matching TRBD2. Germline V lookup: CDR1 MNHEY, CDR2 SMNVEV (reference sequence). V was clipped by 2 bases and J by 2 bases; unmatched bases: 11. The CDR3 runs 18 residues. CDR3 amino acids: CASSLLPFTSGPTDTQYF. DNA of the CDR3: TGTGCCAGCAGTTTACTCCCCTTTACTAGCGGGCCCACAGATACGCAGTATTTT.

The chain couples TRBV2 to TRBJ1-1, with 12 bases lining up with TRBD1. CDR1 and CDR2 from the germline V gene are SNHLY and FYNNEI. The CDR3 loop spans 19 amino acids. The trim removed 8 bases at V and 2 bases at J, leaving 18 bases unmatched. This CDR3 reads CASEQYPGTGGFYNTEAFF. For the CDR3, the DNA is TGTGCCAGCGAACAATATCCCGGGACAGGGGGCTTCTATAACACTGAAGCTTTCTTT.

The gene calls are TRBV5-5 and TRBJ2-5, with a tentative D call TRBD1 (5 bases). Between the trimmed V and J ends, which lost 0 bases and 7 bases, there was a span of 19 bases. The CDR3 runs 16 residues. Germline CDR1 SGHKS, CDR2 YYEKEE (reference sequence). The CDR3 reads CASSLVGRQKLGTQYF. DNA of the CDR3: TGTGCCAGCAGCTTGGTTGGAAGACAGAAGCTGGGGACCCAGTACTTC.

V usage is TRBV11-3 and J usage is TRBJ2-7; D ambiguous. With 2 bases removed from V and 1 base from J, the gap between germline ends came to 9 bases. The germline CDR1 and CDR2 sequences are SGHNT and YENEEA. This CDR3 has 14 amino acids. The CDR3 nucleotides read TGTGCCAGCAGCTTAAATGCGTGGTCCTACGAGCAGTACTTC. Translation gives CASSLNAWSYEQYF. Variable domain in full (rest from reference TRBV11-3 and TRBJ2-7): EAGVVQSPRYKIIEKKQPVAFWCNPISGHNTLYWYLQNLGQGPELLIRYENEEAVDDSQLPKDRFSAERLKGVDSTLKIQPAELGDSAVYLCASSLNAWSYEQYFGPGTRLTVT.

The rearrangement links TRBV9 to TRBJ1-3; TRBD1 is a possible D gene (5 bases). The CDR3 loop spans 18 amino acids. Germline V gives CDR1 SGDLS, CDR2 YYNGEE. V was clipped by 4 bases and J by 2 bases, with 22 bases between them. CDR3 in amino acids: CASSYQGQGEETGNTIYF. In nucleotides, the CDR3 is TGTGCCAGCAGCTACCAAGGGCAGGGCGAGGAGACTGGAAACACCATATATTTT.

The chain is built from TRBV19 and TRBJ2-6; D perhaps matches TRBD1 (6 bases). The V and J ends lost 1 base and 4 bases respectively, with 14 bases between them. Germline lookup yields CDR1 LNHDA and CDR2 SQIVND (reference sequence). The CDR3 totals 17 residues. CDR3 region: CASSIGQALSGANVLTF. The CDR3 DNA sequence: TGTGCCAGTAGTATAGGACAGGCTCTCTCCGGGGCCAACGTCCTGACTTTC.

This rearrangement joins TRBV7-9 to TRBJ2-7; 9 bases align to TRBD2. The trim removed 4 bases at V and 7 bases at J, leaving 20 bases unmatched. The CDR3 sequence is 18 residues long. Germline V gives CDR1 SEHNR, CDR2 FQNEAQ (reference sequence). CDR3 sequence (DNA): TGTGCCAGCAGCTCCCTCCCTAGCGGGACCTCTCAGACTAGGGAGCAGTACTTC. Its translation is CASSSLPSGTSQTREQYF.

This chain uses TRBV18 with TRBJ1-4; D uncertain. The CDR3 covers 15 residues. Germline assignment: CDR1 KGHSH and CDR2 LQKENI. Between the trimmed V and J ends, which lost 3 bases and 8 bases, there was a span of 16 bases. The CDR3 here is CASSPPAGRGEKLFF. The CDR3 DNA follows: TGTGCCAGCTCACCGCCAGCGGGGAGAGGGGAAAAACTGTTTTTT.

Remarks on this clone: Different DNA sequences within this sample yield the same CDR3. The J gene is TRBJ2-1, the V gene TRBV28; D gene uncertain. Germline V gene sequence: CDR1 MDHEN, CDR2 SYDVKM. Between the trimmed V and J ends, which lost 6 bases and 4 bases, there was a span of 7 bases. CDR3 size: 12 residues. Here the CDR3 reads CASSLPYNEQFF. DNA for the CDR3: TGTGCCAGCAGCCTCCCTTACAATGAGCAGTTCTTC. Using reference TRBV28 and TRBJ2-1 for the parts outside the CDR3, the full variable domain is DVKVTQSSRYLVKRTGEKVFLECVQDMDHENMFWYRQDPGLGLRLIYFSYDVKMKEKGDIPEGYSVSREKKERFSLILESASTNQTSMYLCASSLPYNEQFFGPGTRLTVL.

This chain uses TRBV6-6 with TRBJ2-1, with 10 bases that match TRBD1. CDR3 length: 16 amino acids. V was clipped by 8 bases and J by 6 bases; unmatched bases: 13. Germline loops: CDR1 MNHNY, CDR2 SVGAGI (reference sequence). The CDR3 DNA is TGTGCCAGCCTAACGACTTGGACAGGGGGTGGCAATGAGCAGTTCTTC. Encoded protein: CASLTTWTGGGNEQFF.

This clone came up once. The genes are TRBV28 and TRBJ2-1, with TRBD2 as a possible D gene (6 bases). The length of the CDR3 is 11 residues. Germline V gene sequence: CDR1 MDHEN, CDR2 SYDVKM. Trimming cost V 6 bases and J 10 bases, with 10 bases left between them. The CDR3 DNA follows: TGTGCCAGCAGCCTTGGAGGGGAGCAGTTCTTC. This gives the protein CASSLGGEQFF.

The J gene is TRBJ1-4, the V gene TRBV19; perhaps TRBD1 as D (5 bases). In germline, CDR1 is LNHDA, CDR2 SQIVND (reference sequence). V lost 7 bases, J lost 7 bases, and 16 bases lay in between. This CDR3 has 14 amino acids. This chain's CDR3 is CASKGNWGVEKLFF. The DNA for the CDR3 is TGTGCCAGTAAAGGGAACTGGGGGGTTGAAAAACTGTTTTTT.

The chain has TRBV7-8 and TRBJ2-5; D is unclear. CDR3 length equals 12 residues. Germline CDR1 reads SGHVS; CDR2 reads FQNEAQ. V was cut by 5 bases and J by 3 bases, with 7 bases left in between. CDR3 nucleotides: TGTGCCAGCAGCCCCCGGAAAGAGACCCAGTACTTC. Translation: CASSPRKETQYF.

The chain recombines TRBV4-3 with TRBJ2-2; TRBD2 matches 7 bases. The V gene's germline CDR1 is LGHNA and CDR2 YSLEER. Germline trimming cut 1 base from V and 6 bases from J; bases unmatched to any gene: 8. The CDR3 contains 16 residues. The CDR3 loop is CASSQGTLAASGELFF. The CDR3 coding sequence is TGCGCCAGCAGCCAAGGGACCCTAGCGGCCTCCGGGGAGCTGTTTTTT.

With respect to this clone: This same CDR3 is encoded by further DNA sequences in the sample. This chain connects TRBV9 to TRBJ2-1; D ambiguous. Germline V gene sequence: CDR1 SGDLS, CDR2 YYNGEE. This CDR3 comprises 13 residues. V was pared by 2 bases and J by 5 bases, with 8 bases between. The CDR3 is CASSVERDNEQFF. In DNA, the CDR3 is TGTGCCAGCAGCGTTGAAAGGGACAATGAGCAGTTCTTC.

Worth noting for this clone: This sample includes further DNA sequences coding for the same CDR3. The chain couples TRBV5-1 to TRBJ2-1; unclear D gene. The CDR3 spans 15 residues. Per the germline V gene, CDR1 is SGHRS and CDR2 is YFSETQ. V was shortened by 0 bases and J by 3 bases, with 10 bases between the two germline ends. CDR3 region: CASSLGLAGYNEQFF. The CDR3 DNA sequence: TGCGCCAGCAGCTTGGGTTTGGCAGGCTACAATGAGCAGTTCTTC.

This chain uses TRBV19 with TRBJ2-7; D may be TRBD2 (7 bases). This CDR3 region has 13 residues. CDR1 is LNHDA and CDR2 is SQIVND in the germline V gene (reference sequence). V was pared by 8 bases and J by 2 bases, with 13 bases between. Written as DNA, the CDR3 is TGTGCCAGTCTTGAGCGGGACACCTACGAGCAGTACTTC. Translation: CASLERDTYEQYF.

V usage is TRBV5-4 and J usage is TRBJ2-7; 8 nucleotides align to TRBD1. The CDR3 is 14 amino acids. V was pared by 4 bases and J by 3 bases, with 6 bases of the junction left unmatched. CDR1 and CDR2 from the germline V gene are SGHNT and YYREEE (reference sequence). This chain's CDR3 is CASSPVDRDYEQYF. DNA of the CDR3: TGTGCCAGCAGCCCAGTGGACAGGGACTACGAGCAGTACTTC.